One sample yielded the 18 T cell receptor beta chains listed below, sequenced in a study of cytomegalovirus exposure and HLA in healthy donors. PCR employed 60 Vbeta and 13 Jbeta primers. Clones were read by immunoSEQ multiplex PCR, and TCRdb kept only the in-frame ones, dropping some. The sample shows over 150,000 clones, roughly three quarters of them seen only once. Sequenced: PBMCs. These receptors were taken from a man under 40 in good health and CMV-seropositive.

The rearrangement links TRBV30 to TRBJ1-3, with D possibly matching TRBD1 (5 bases). Germline CDR1 is GTSNPN and CDR2 is SVGIG (reference sequence). V was clipped by 3 bases and J by 7 bases, with 16 bases between them. CDR3 length: 14 residues. The CDR3 loop reads CAWRRDFGINTIYF. In nucleotides, the CDR3 is TGTGCCTGGAGAAGGGACTTCGGGATCAACACCATATATTTT.

This chain links TRBV20-1 with TRBJ2-5; no definite D call. Deletions cut 3 bases from V and 4 bases from J, with 6 bases between. The V gene's germline CDR1 is DFQATT and CDR2 SNEGSKA (reference sequence). The CDR3 runs to 11 residues. DNA for the CDR3: TGCAGTGCTAGTCCAGGAGAGACCCAGTACTTC. Translation gives CSASPGETQYF.

This sequence joins TRBV5-1 and TRBJ2-7; the match to TRBD1 covers 10 bases. The V and J ends lost 5 bases and 6 bases, in that order; junction bases with no gene match: 5. The CDR3 consists of 13 residues. Germline V gives CDR1 SGHRS, CDR2 YFSETQ. CDR3 protein: CASRGQGTSEQYF. The CDR3 coding sequence is TGCGCCAGCAGGGGACAGGGGACATCCGAGCAGTACTTC.

This clone was counted a single time. The chain employs TRBV28 and TRBJ1-2; D is perhaps TRBD1 (5 bases). V lost 6 bases and J lost 3, with 11 bases in between. This CDR3 comprises 13 residues. Germline CDR1 reads MDHEN; CDR2 reads SYDVKM. The CDR3 protein is CASSSDSDYGYTF. Here the CDR3 DNA reads TGTGCCAGCAGCTCCGACAGCGACTATGGCTACACCTTC.

The sample holds one count of this clone. J is TRBJ2-3 and V is TRBV25-1; 9 bases are a match to TRBD2. The CDR3 length is 12 residues. CDR1 MGHDK and CDR2 SYGVNS come from the germline V gene. V was pared by 3 bases and J by 14 bases, with 6 bases of the junction left unmatched. In nucleotides, the CDR3 is TGTGCCAGCAGTGACCCCGGGACTAGCCGGTATTTT. Translating it yields CASSDPGTSRYF.

The chain combines TRBV5-1 with TRBJ2-1, with 9 positions matching TRBD1. This CDR3 has 15 residues. Germline-derived CDR1 and CDR2 are SGHRS and YFSETQ. The ends lost 3 bases at V and 4 bases at J; junction bases unmatched: 5. CDR3 in amino acids: CASSSGQGRYNEQFF. The CDR3 nucleotides read TGCGCCAGCAGCTCTGGACAGGGGCGATACAATGAGCAGTTCTTC.

This sequence joins TRBV7-2 and TRBJ2-5, with unresolved D. The germline V gene encodes CDR1 SGHTA and CDR2 FQGNSA. The CDR3 is made up of 16 amino acids. V was trimmed by 0 bases and J by 1 base, leaving 12 bases between them. The CDR3, as DNA: TGTGCCAGCAGCTTAGCCCTCCAGGCCGTCCAAGAGACCCAGTACTTC. Residues: CASSLALQAVQETQYF.

This clone occurred a few times. V usage is TRBV29-1 and J usage is TRBJ2-6; D is possibly TRBD1 (5 bases). The CDR3 has 17 amino acids. Germline CDR1 is SQVTM and CDR2 is ANQGSEA. The V end lost 5 bases, the J end lost 0 bases, and 17 bases lay between the germline ends. CDR3 residues: CSVSAGLWDSGANVLTF. The CDR3 nucleotides read TGCAGCGTTTCGGCAGGGCTTTGGGACTCTGGGGCCAACGTCCTGACTTTC. Together with reference TRBV29-1 and TRBJ2-6, the CDR3 gives the full variable domain: SAVISQKPSRDICQRGTSLTIQCQVDSQVTMMFWYRQQPGQSLTLIATANQGSEATYESGFVIDKFPISRPNLTFSTLTVSNMSPEDSSIYLCSVSAGLWDSGANVLTFGAGSRLTVL.

This chain links TRBV4-1 with TRBJ2-1; 10 positions agree with TRBD2. The trim removed 0 bases at V and 1 base at J, leaving 6 bases unmatched. The CDR3 covers 18 residues. The V gene's germline CDR1 is MGHRA and CDR2 YSYEKL. For the CDR3, the DNA is TGCGCCAGCAGCCAAGACCCCCTAGCGGGAGCTTCCTACAATGAGCAGTTCTTC. It yields the protein CASSQDPLAGASYNEQFF.

This clone was counted a few times. The chain carries TRBV27 and TRBJ2-7; 10 bases map to TRBD2. The CDR3 is 15 residues long. Germline V gene sequence: CDR1 MNHEY, CDR2 SMNVEV (reference sequence). Trimming removed 10 bases from V and 5 bases from J; junction bases left unmatched: 14. CDR3 amino acids: CATSGAGGPRDEQYF. CDR3 DNA: TGTGCCACCTCCGGAGCGGGAGGGCCCAGGGACGAGCAGTACTTC.

The J gene is TRBJ1-2, the V gene TRBV6-5, with 8 bases lining up with TRBD1. After removal of 6 bases from V and 4 bases from J, the junction contained 4 bases not matched to a gene. Germline V gives CDR1 MNHEY, CDR2 SVGAGI. The CDR3 runs to 13 residues. The CDR3 reads CASRWTGSYGYTF. The CDR3 DNA is TGTGCCAGCAGATGGACAGGGTCCTATGGCTACACCTTC.

The chain links TRBV7-6 to TRBJ1-1, with a possible D match to TRBD1 (5 bases). CDR1 and CDR2 (germline): SGHVS, FNYEAQ. Trimming cost V 5 bases and J 0 bases, with 10 bases left between them. The CDR3 is 14 residues long. The chain's CDR3 is CASSPGLLNTEAFF. The CDR3 DNA is TGTGCCAGCAGCCCGGGACTCTTGAACACTGAAGCTTTCTTT.

The rearrangement links TRBV6-1 to TRBJ1-3, with no clear D. Trimming left V 7 bases short and J 3 bases short, with 7 bases between. Germline V CDR1 and CDR2: MNHNS, SASEGT. CDR3 length: 12 amino acids. As DNA, the CDR3 is TGTGCCAGCACCCTAGGTGGAAACACCATATATTTT. This translates into CASTLGGNTIYF.

This sequence joins TRBV12-5 and TRBJ2-7; D remains unclear. The CDR3 sequence is 12 residues long. V was trimmed by 1 base and J by 3 bases, leaving 4 bases between them. Germline CDR1 reads LGHNT; CDR2 reads FRNRAP. The CDR3 here is CASGLAVYEQYF. CDR3 nucleotides: TGTGCTAGTGGTTTGGCAGTCTACGAGCAGTACTTC.

The rearrangement uses TRBV6-6 and TRBJ1-1, with D hard to call. There are 11 residues in the CDR3. In germline, CDR1 is MNHNY, CDR2 SVGAGI (reference sequence). The V end was cut by 8 bases, the J end by 6 bases, with 10 bases between. This CDR3 reads CASEKAPEAFF. CDR3 nucleotide sequence: TGTGCCAGCGAGAAAGCGCCTGAAGCTTTCTTT.

The chain is built from TRBV2 and TRBJ2-5, with 7 nucleotides matching TRBD1. CDR1 and CDR2 from the germline V gene are SNHLY and FYNNEI. V shed 6 bases and J 4 bases; nucleotides not matched to a gene: 5. The CDR3 covers 13 residues. The CDR3 loop is CASRRGLGETQYF. The CDR3 DNA reads TGTGCCAGCAGGAGGGGGCTGGGAGAGACCCAGTACTTC.

This chain connects TRBV30 to TRBJ1-6; TRBD1 matches at 7 bases. The germline V gene encodes CDR1 GTSNPN and CDR2 SVGIG (reference sequence). The CDR3 runs to 17 residues. After removal of 2 bases from V and 7 bases from J, the junction contained 14 bases not matched to a gene. The CDR3 nucleotides read TGTGCCTGGAGTACCGCTTCGGTGGGCAGGGGGAATTCACCCCTCCACTTT. Translated, it gives CAWSTASVGRGNSPLHF.

The chain is built from TRBV5-1 and TRBJ2-3; D remains ambiguous. Trimming pared 7 bases from V and 0 bases from J, leaving 6 bases between. This CDR3 is 12 amino acids long. CDR1 is SGHRS and CDR2 is YFSETQ in the germline V gene. The CDR3 DNA follows: TGCGCCAGCGGTACTAGCACAGATACGCAGTATTTT. Residues: CASGTSTDTQYF.